A selection of T cell receptor beta chains follows, all from one sample in a study of monozygotic twins with cystic fibrosis. Data came from immunoSEQ multiplex PCR; TCRdb stores just in-frame clones and leaves some out. The profile shows around 15,000 clones, 75% to 90% of them singletons. The sequencing input was blood. Source of these receptors: a boy aged 10-17 years with cystic fibrosis. Both conserved end residues are part of each CDR3. A D gene is named only where the DNA matches it firmly. A clone size is listed for some rows: how often the clone was seen (once, few, many), or a class if it is expanded.

V	D	size	J	CDR3	DNA
TRBV5-1	TRBD2	-	TRBJ2-7	CASSLTSGTPYEQYF	TGCGCCAGCAGCTTGACTAGCGGGACCCCCTACGAGCAGTACTTC
TRBV5-1	-	-	TRBJ1-2	CASRASTNYGYTF	TGCGCCAGCAGAGCCTCCACTAACTATGGCTACACCTTC
TRBV11-1	-	-	TRBJ1-1	CASSLAAGYAEAFF	TGTGCCAGCAGCTTAGCCGCAGGGTACGCTGAAGCTTTCTTT
TRBV7-9	TRBD2	-	TRBJ2-3	CASSSPPSGTTDTQYF	TGTGCCAGCAGCTCCCCGCCTAGCGGAACCACAGATACGCAGTATTTT
TRBV27	TRBD2	-	TRBJ2-7	CASTLRGGTSYEQYF	TGTGCCAGCACTCTTCGGGGAGGGACCTCCTACGAGCAGTACTTC
TRBV4-1	-	once	TRBJ1-1	CASRGGTGLLGNTEAFF	TGCGCCAGCAGGGGGGGTACAGGTCTATTAGGGAACACTGAAGCTTTCTTT
TRBV18	-	-	TRBJ1-6	CASSPYASYNSPLHF	TGTGCCAGCTCACCCTACGCCTCCTATAATTCACCCCTCCACTTT
TRBV15	-	-	TRBJ1-1	CATTRALNTEAFF	TGTGCCACTACCCGGGCCTTGAACACTGAAGCTTTCTTT
TRBV7-2	TRBD1	-	TRBJ1-2	CASSSGGRTGNYGYTF	TGTGCCAGCAGCTCTGGGGGGCGGACAGGGAACTATGGCTACACCTTC
TRBV5-1	-	-	TRBJ1-2	CASSFASGLVGYGYTF	TGCGCCAGCAGCTTTGCATCAGGTCTGGTTGGCTATGGCTACACCTTC
TRBV5-1	TRBD1	-	TRBJ1-1	CASSWRQGLSEAFF	TGCGCCAGCAGCTGGCGACAGGGACTATCTGAAGCTTTCTTT
TRBV20-1	-	-	TRBJ2-1	CSAREYEQFF	TGCAGTGCTAGAGAGTATGAGCAGTTCTTC
TRBV6-1	TRBD2	-	TRBJ2-1	CASSEGGGAGEQFF	TGTGCCAGCAGTGAAGGTGGTGGAGCGGGAGAGCAGTTCTTC
TRBV14	-	-	TRBJ2-6	CASSQGDGANVLTF	TGTGCCAGCAGCCAAGGTGATGGGGCCAACGTCCTGACTTTC
TRBV27	TRBD2	-	TRBJ2-1	CASSWDYLNSYNEQFF	TGTGCCAGCAGTTGGGACTACTTAAACTCCTACAATGAGCAGTTCTTC
TRBV2	TRBD1	-	TRBJ1-5	CASSGQGTNQPQHF	TGTGCCAGCAGTGGACAGGGAACCAATCAGCCCCAGCATTTT
TRBV7-8	TRBD2	-	TRBJ2-5	CASSLVVSSGRASQETQYF	TGTGCCAGCAGCTTAGTTGTGTCTAGCGGGAGGGCCAGCCAAGAGACCCAGTACTTC
TRBV6-6	-	-	TRBJ2-1	CASSSRVTGSNEQFF	TGTGCCAGCAGTAGCCGAGTGACAGGATCGAATGAGCAGTTCTTC
TRBV5-1	TRBD2	once	TRBJ2-7	CASSTAGTSGTTPLYF	TGCGCCAGCAGCACCGCCGGGACTAGCGGGACCACCCCACTCTACTTC
TRBV7-2	-	-	TRBJ1-3	CASSSLEGLGLGNTIYF	TGTGCCAGCAGCTCCCTGGAGGGACTGGGGTTAGGAAACACCATATATTTT
TRBV4-1	-	-	TRBJ1-1	CASSRTPLNTEAFF	TGCGCCAGCAGCAGGACACCACTCAACACTGAAGCTTTCTTT
TRBV19	-	-	TRBJ1-4	CASSETGGEKLFF	TGTGCCAGTAGTGAAACAGGAGGAGAAAAACTGTTTTTT
TRBV19	TRBD2	-	TRBJ2-3	CASSTTSETDTQYF	TGTGCCAGTAGTACGACTAGCGAGACAGATACGCAGTATTTT
TRBV10-2	TRBD2	-	TRBJ2-3	CASGGAGGSTDTQYF	TGCGCCAGCGGAGGGGCGGGGGGAAGCACAGATACGCAGTATTTT
TRBV29-1	TRBD2	-	TRBJ2-1	CSVLGESAGTSGEQFF	TGCAGCGTTTTGGGAGAATCAGCTGGGACTAGCGGAGAGCAGTTCTTC
TRBV7-2	TRBD1	few	TRBJ2-7	CASSSAGTGVHEQYF	TGTGCCAGCAGCTCGGCCGGGACAGGGGTCCACGAGCAGTACTTC
TRBV2	TRBD1	-	TRBJ1-2	CASTLIRTGLKGYTF	TGTGCCAGCACTTTGATCCGGACAGGTCTAAAAGGCTACACCTTC
TRBV18	-	once	TRBJ1-1	CASSGGDTEAFF	TGTGCCAGCTCAGGGGGGGACACTGAAGCTTTCTTT
TRBV9	-	few	TRBJ1-2	CASSPQGRDDYGYTF	TGTGCCAGCAGCCCCCAGGGCCGAGACGACTATGGCTACACCTTC
TRBV5-1	TRBD1	-	TRBJ2-7	CASSSGTGGFEQYF	TGCGCCAGCAGCTCCGGGACAGGGGGATTCGAGCAGTACTTC
TRBV30	-	-	TRBJ1-2	CAWSGALGYGYTF	TGTGCCTGGAGCGGGGCCCTAGGCTATGGCTACACCTTC
TRBV10-3	-	-	TRBJ1-1	CAITNNWGTNTEAFF	TGTGCCATCACCAACAACTGGGGAACGAACACTGAAGCTTTCTTT
TRBV6-5	-	-	TRBJ2-5	CASTPGGGRTYF	TGTGCCAGCACCCCAGGGGGCGGGAGGACGTACTTC
TRBV7-9	TRBD1	-	TRBJ1-1	CASSSWTGNTEAFF	TGTGCCAGCAGCTCCTGGACAGGGAACACTGAAGCTTTCTTT
TRBV2	TRBD1	-	TRBJ2-4	CASSGQGIIKNIQYF	TGTGCCAGCAGTGGACAGGGCATAATTAAAAACATTCAGTACTTC
TRBV29-1	TRBD1	few	TRBJ1-1	CSVGTGNTEAFF	TGCAGCGTTGGGACAGGGAACACTGAAGCTTTCTTT
TRBV2	TRBD1	-	TRBJ1-1	CASRGTGERINTEAFF	TGTGCCAGCAGGGGGACAGGGGAACGTATCAACACTGAAGCTTTCTTT
TRBV5-1	-	-	TRBJ1-2	CASSLEPENYGYTF	TGCGCCAGCAGCTTGGAGCCCGAAAATTATGGCTACACCTTC
TRBV9	TRBD2	-	TRBJ2-3	CASSPRLAGGPTDTQYF	TGTGCCAGCAGCCCCCGCCTAGCGGGAGGGCCGACAGATACGCAGTATTTT
TRBV7-8	-	-	TRBJ2-5	CASSFAGELETQYF	TGTGCCAGCAGCTTCGCAGGGGAGTTAGAGACCCAGTACTTC
TRBV4-1	-	-	TRBJ2-1	CASSQVSTAIDNEQFF	TGCGCCAGCAGCCAAGTATCGACAGCGATCGACAATGAGCAGTTCTTC
TRBV29-1	-	-	TRBJ1-1	CSVVGGNTEAFF	TGCAGCGTTGTCGGCGGGAACACTGAAGCTTTCTTT
TRBV19	-	few	TRBJ1-1	CASSMSGDTEAFF	TGTGCCAGTAGTATGAGCGGGGACACTGAAGCTTTCTTT
TRBV14	TRBD1	-	TRBJ1-1	CASSQARDRGLNTEAFF	TGTGCCAGCAGCCAAGCCCGGGACAGGGGGCTGAACACTGAAGCTTTCTTT
TRBV5-1	TRBD2	-	TRBJ2-3	CASSLPAGGTDTQYF	TGCGCCAGCAGCTTGCCAGCGGGGGGTACAGATACGCAGTATTTT
TRBV5-1	-	-	TRBJ1-4	CASSLVTGAGEKLFF	TGCGCCAGCAGCTTGGTGACGGGGGCAGGTGAAAAACTGTTTTTT
TRBV5-6	TRBD2	-	TRBJ2-3	CASSPSSGSTDTQYF	TGTGCCAGCAGCCCATCTAGCGGCTCCACAGATACGCAGTATTTT
TRBV30	-	-	TRBJ1-1	CAWNLVEAFF	TGTGCCTGGAATCTGGTGGAAGCTTTCTTT
TRBV6-5	-	-	TRBJ1-1	CASSSLQGTSTEAFF	TGTGCCAGCAGTTCCCTACAGGGCACGTCTACTGAAGCTTTCTTT
TRBV19	-	-	TRBJ2-7	CASGQSSSYEQYF	TGTGCCAGTGGACAGTCAAGCTCCTACGAGCAGTACTTC
TRBV5-1	TRBD1	-	TRBJ1-5	CASSLNPGTGYEHF	TGCGCCAGCAGCTTAAATCCCGGGACAGGGTATGAGCATTTT
TRBV2	-	-	TRBJ2-1	CASLQDFSYNEQFF	TGTGCCAGCCTCCAGGACTTCTCCTACAATGAGCAGTTCTTC
TRBV7-2	-	once	TRBJ1-5	CASSPPGQPQHF	TGTGCCAGCAGCCCCCCGGGCCAGCCCCAGCATTTT
TRBV6-7	-	once	TRBJ2-7	CASTRNGSYEQYF	TGTGCCAGCACTCGGAACGGCTCCTACGAGCAGTACTTC
TRBV13	TRBD2	-	TRBJ2-7	CASSLGRRTGGQYF	TGTGCCAGCAGCTTAGGCCGTCGGACGGGAGGGCAGTACTTC
TRBV4-1	-	-	TRBJ1-3	CASTHTFFPTVKAGNTIYF	TGCGCCAGCACCCATACCTTTTTCCCGACAGTTAAGGCTGGAAACACCATATATTTT
TRBV18	TRBD1	-	TRBJ2-5	CASSVRDRQETQYF	TGTGCCAGCTCAGTGCGGGACAGGCAAGAGACCCAGTACTTC
TRBV4-1	TRBD2	-	TRBJ2-1	CASSQGDSREGYNEQFF	TGCGCCAGCAGCCAAGGGGACTCGAGGGAGGGTTACAATGAGCAGTTCTTC
TRBV6-5	-	-	TRBJ1-2	CASSYSTQAVGGYTF	TGTGCCAGCAGTTACTCGACACAGGCCGTTGGTGGCTACACCTTC